This record concerns one T cell receptor beta chain sequence. The antigen remains unidentified. This entry comes from a study of cytomegalovirus exposure and HLA in healthy donors. On the study more broadly: Of several hundred genotyped donors, 81% grouped in the Caucasian-associated ancestry cluster.

This CDR3 spans 13 amino acids. Germline V gene lookup returns CDR1 MNHEY and CDR2 SVGAGI. Between the trimmed V and J ends, which lost 2 bases and 7 bases, there was a span of 12 bases. The PCR ran on 60 Vbeta and 13 Jbeta primers. Here immunoSEQ multiplex PCR was the method, and the copy in TCRdb shows in-frame clones only, minus some. The specimen's table records over 100,000 clones. Whole-study findings and limits: Evidence from a later analysis indicated that most CMV-associated TCR beta chains looked HLA-restricted.

Sequenced input: PBMCs. The clonotype originates from a man between 40 and 49 years old in good health and CMV-seropositive. J is TRBJ2-7 and V is TRBV6-5, with D possibly matching TRBD2 (6 bases). CDR3 region: CASSYKLGGEQYF. The CDR3 DNA reads TGTGCCAGCAGTTACAAGCTAGGAGGGGAGCAGTACTTC.